Presented here are 10 T cell receptor beta chains from one specimen sequenced in a study of synovial regulatory T cells in juvenile arthritis (dated by TCRdb to about 2015). Library construction relied on the immunoSEQ multiplex PCR assay. TCRdb carries this immuneACCESS record with in-frame sequences only. Its versions omit some clonotypes, under half of them owing to an unresolved V gene in the studies checked, with the rest unexplained. The sample's table lists a count of approximately 10,000 clones. In total, the top ten clones hold around 1.1% of the sample. Sequenced input: Treg cells from blood. The sample's cell subset or site label, decoded: remaining (HLA-DR-negative) circulating blood Treg cells. These receptors all come from a donor younger than 30 with juvenile idiopathic arthritis.

The V gene is TRBV28, the J gene TRBJ2-3. The CDR3 runs 13 residues. DNA was not recorded. The germline gives CDR1 MDHEN, CDR2 SYDVKM. The CDR3 loop is CASTWGTPGTQYF.

The chain combines TRBV5-6 with TRBJ2-7; TCRdb calls TRBD2, which cannot be checked without DNA. Germline assignment: CDR1 SGHDT and CDR2 YYEEEE. The CDR3 consists of 12 residues. No DNA has been recorded. This CDR3 is CASSIDSYEQYF.

This chain uses TRBV19 with TRBJ1-2; TCRdb lists TRBD1, though no DNA is available to test this call. The germline V gene has CDR1 LNHDA and CDR2 SQIVND (reference sequence). The CDR3 has 15 amino acids. No DNA appears here. CDR3 sequence: CASSTKSDRDYGYTF.

The V and J genes are TRBV28 and TRBJ1-5. Germline CDR1 MDHEN, CDR2 SYDVKM. The CDR3 runs to 15 residues. No DNA accompanies this entry. The CDR3 loop reads CASSPDTGVKQPQHF.

The genes are TRBV10-3 and TRBJ1-1; TCRdb reports TRBD1, a call that lacks DNA to check it against. The CDR3 loop spans 13 amino acids. No DNA is given. From germline, CDR1 is ENHRY and CDR2 SYGVKD. CDR3 sequence reads: CAISPTGVTEAFF.

This chain connects TRBV5-1 to TRBJ2-6; TCRdb names TRBD2, which stays unverified in the absence of DNA. This CDR3 has 17 residues. Nucleotide data are not available. Per the germline V gene, CDR1 is SGHRS and CDR2 is YFSETQ. CDR3 loop: CASSALALSSGANVLTF. Combining the CDR3 with reference TRBV5-1 and TRBJ2-6 gives the whole variable domain KAGVTQTPRYLIKTRGQQVTLSCSPISGHRSVSWYQQTPGQGLQFLFEYFSETQRNKGNFPGRFSGRQFSNSRSEMNVSTLELGDSALYLCASSALALSSGANVLTFGAGSRLTVL.

In terms of frequency, this clone is medium-sized (0.01 to 0.1%). The rearrangement joins TRBV14 to TRBJ1-3; TCRdb selects TRBD1, and the lack of DNA leaves this call unchecked. CDR3 length: 13 residues. Nucleotide data are not available. Per germline, CDR1 SGHDN and CDR2 FVKESK. The CDR3 loop reads CASSQDRGNTIYF.

V is TRBV18 and J is TRBJ2-7; TCRdb outputs TRBD1, but without DNA this stays unchecked. The CDR3 has 13 amino acids. The DNA is unrecorded. The germline CDR1 and CDR2 sequences are KGHSH and LQKENI. The CDR3 is CASSVYRDHEQYF. The variable domain in full, completed from reference TRBV18 and TRBJ2-7, reads NAGVMQNPRHLVRRRGQEARLRCSPMKGHSHVYWYRQLPEEGLKFMVYLQKENIIDESGMPKERFSAEFPKEGPSILRIQQVVRGDSAAYFCASSVYRDHEQYFGPGTRLTVT.

The chain joins TRBV21-1 to TRBJ2-7; the D call of TRBD2 rests on TCRdb alone, since no DNA is present to check it. TRBV21-1 counts as a pseudogene. The length of the CDR3 is 15 residues. A DNA sequence was not provided. The CDR3 is CASSNVEREYHEQYF.

The chain joins TRBV5-1 to TRBJ2-2; the TCRdb call, TRBD2, lacks DNA for checking. CDR1 is SGHRS, CDR2 YFSETQ, per germline. The CDR3 has 13 residues. Only the protein sequence is given. CDR3 residues: CASSLASTGELFF.